The 10 T cell receptor beta chains in this list originate from one sample, sequenced in a study of T cell responses to AZD1222 COVID-19 vaccine. The method was immunoSEQ multiplex PCR; TCRdb's version includes in-frame clones alone and lacks a portion of them. This table has under 150,000 clones, roughly 92% appearing once. The sequencing used peripheral blood, collected 28 days after the second AZD1222 dose. These receptors all come from an adult who received the AZD1222 COVID-19 vaccine.

The chain joins TRBV3-1 (or the pseudogene TRBV3-2) to TRBJ2-3; D is possibly TRBD1 (6 bases). CDR1 and CDR2 (germline): LGHDT, YNNKEL (reference sequence). Trimming pared 0 bases from V and 10 bases from J, leaving 11 bases between. CDR3 length: 13 amino acids. The CDR3 region is CASSQEGGPAQYF. CDR3 bases: TGTGCCAGCAGCCAAGAAGGGGGTCCGGCGCAGTATTTT.

This chain links TRBV11-2 with TRBJ2-7; the D is unclear. The CDR3 length is 16 residues. V lost 5 bases and J 2 bases, leaving 19 bases between the germline ends. Germline-derived CDR1 and CDR2 are SGHAT and FQNNGV. The CDR3 DNA reads as TGTGCCAGCAGCCTTAGGGTGCAGCGACCCGCCTACGAGCAGTACTTC. It translates to CASSLRVQRPAYEQYF.

The CDR3 DNA sequence: TGTGCCAGCAGTCCATCGGGGGGAAACACCATATATTTT. It specifies CASSPSGGNTIYF. The chain uses TRBV27 and TRBJ1-3; D is ambiguous. This CDR3 has 13 residues. The V end lost 5 bases, the J end lost 4 bases, and 9 bases lay between the germline ends. From germline, CDR1 is MNHEY and CDR2 SMNVEV (reference sequence).

V and J are TRBV21-1 and TRBJ1-3. TRBV21-1 is reported as a pseudogene. The CDR3 runs to 11 residues. The CDR3 coding sequence is TGTGCCAGCCCCGAGACGGACACCATATATTTT. It translates to CASPETDTIYF.

The chain links TRBV7-9 to TRBJ2-1, with TRBD2 identical over 8 bases. V lost 2 bases, J lost 8 bases, and 17 bases stayed unmatched. The germline CDR1 and CDR2 sequences are SEHNR and FQNEAQ (reference sequence). The CDR3 has 18 residues. The CDR3 DNA follows: TGTGCCAGCAGCTTAAGCCCGGTCGGGAGCGGGAGAGGCCATGAGCAGTTCTTC. Amino acid sequence: CASSLSPVGSGRGHEQFF.

The chain is built from TRBV20-1 and TRBJ2-5; unclear D gene. This CDR3 comprises 11 residues. Germline V CDR1 and CDR2: DFQATT, SNEGSKA (reference sequence). Trimming took off 6 bases at V and 5 bases at J, with 10 bases between the two ends. CDR3 DNA sequence: TGCAGTGCCACCGCCTCGGAGACCCAGTACTTC. As protein: CSATASETQYF.

The J gene is TRBJ1-2, the V gene TRBV6-2 or TRBV6-3; no reliable D call. The CDR3 is 12 amino acids. Germline CDR1 is MNHEY and CDR2 is SVGEGT. Trimming cost V 2 bases and J 8 bases, with 9 bases left between them. The CDR3 bases are TGTGCCAGCAGTTACCCCGAGCGAGGCTACACCTTC. Amino acid sequence: CASSYPERGYTF.

The rearrangement links TRBV5-1 to TRBJ1-2; D not certain. Trimming shortened V by 2 bases and J by 2 bases, and 10 bases separated the two germline ends. CDR3 length equals 14 residues. The germline V gene encodes CDR1 SGHRS and CDR2 YFSETQ. The CDR3 loop reads CASSFELGNYGYTF. CDR3 DNA: TGCGCCAGCAGCTTTGAACTGGGAAACTATGGCTACACCTTC.

The V gene is TRBV7-9, the J gene TRBJ1-6, with D possibly matching TRBD1 (5 bases). The length of the CDR3 is 17 residues. Per the germline V gene, CDR1 is SEHNR and CDR2 is FQNEAQ (reference sequence). V lost 1 base, J lost 0 bases, and 10 bases lay in between. The CDR3 DNA sequence: TGTGCCAGCAGCTTAGGGGGCGACTACTCCTATAATTCACCCCTCCACTTT. It yields the protein CASSLGGDYSYNSPLHF. The full variable domain, completed using reference TRBV7-9 and TRBJ1-6, is DTGVSQNPRHKITKRGQNVTFRCDPISEHNRLYWYRQTLGQGPEFLTYFQNEAQLEKSRLLSDRFSAERPKGSFSTLEIQRTEQGDSAMYLCASSLGGDYSYNSPLHFGNGTRLTVT.

This chain links TRBV4-1 with TRBJ2-1, with TRBD2 as a possible D gene (6 bases). V dropped 5 bases and J dropped 4 bases, with 15 bases sitting between them. This CDR3 has 15 amino acids. CDR1 and CDR2 (germline): MGHRA, YSYEKL. For the CDR3, the DNA is TGCGCCAGCAGCTTACGACGGGGACTGTACAATGAGCAGTTCTTC. This sequence encodes CASSLRRGLYNEQFF.